This TCR beta chain is from a study of shared clonotypes between healthy human individuals. This clone was recorded only once. The antigen remains unidentified. Naive CD8 cells were CD45RO-negative, positively selected for CCR7, excluding terminally differentiated effector memory CD45RA+ cells. It was at deep level that the assay was run. Repertoires were generated with immunoSEQ multiplex PCR, while TCRdb's copy carries only in-frame clones and drops some. The sample holds some 740,000 clones; about 92% are singletons and the top ten take less than 25%. Findings and limits, study-wide: There were few donors, and this limited the genetic and exposure-history diversity represented. It was observed that approximately 5% of naive CD4 clonotypes were shared across several donors. Read depth was anticipated to influence clonotype sharing among donors.

V was shortened by 2 bases and J by 1 base, with 9 bases between the two germline ends. In germline, CDR1 is LGHNA, CDR2 YSLEER. This CDR3 spans 15 amino acids. The sequence came from a man aged 25-45 years in good health. The chain recombines TRBV4-3 with TRBJ1-5, with D unresolved. Sequenced sample: naive CD8+ T cells sorted from blood. The CDR3 protein is CASSQSRMSNQPQHF. DNA of the CDR3: TGCGCCAGCAGCCAAAGCCGAATGAGCAATCAGCCCCAGCATTTT.